This T cell receptor beta chain originates from a study of beta chain features in type 1 diabetes. There are 11 residues in the CDR3. V lost 5 bases to trimming and J lost 8 bases, with 9 bases between them. Germline V gene data show CDR1 as GTSNPN and CDR2 as SVGIG (reference sequence). Expressed TCRB transcripts were sequenced, since all the RNA that had been isolated was reverse transcribed. Clones were sequenced by immunoSEQ multiplex PCR, and TCRdb holds only the in-frame ones, with some missing. The sample lists about 320,000 clones, about 14% seen once, with more than 6.5% in the top ten. The origin of this receptor is a man in his thirties or forties in good health. Sequencing was done on a sample of central memory CD4+ T cells from blood. The gene calls are TRBV30 and TRBJ1-4; D gene ambiguous. CDR3 residues: CAWGDEEKLFF. Here the CDR3 DNA reads TGTGCCTGGGGGGATGAAGAAAAACTGTTTTTT.